The present T cell receptor (beta chain) was sequenced within a study of T cell responses to AZD1222 COVID-19 vaccine. Whole-study results and caveats: Donors skewed white British and female; clonal diversity was possibly underestimated. Seropositive at baseline were only a handful of AZD1222 recipients.

Clones were sequenced by immunoSEQ multiplex PCR, and TCRdb holds only the in-frame ones, with some missing. Of roughly 200,000 clones listed, approximately 90% are singletons. CDR1 and CDR2 from the germline V gene are KGHSH and LQKENI. V was shortened by 3 bases and J by 0 bases, with 6 bases between the two germline ends. The CDR3 runs to 14 residues. Note on this clone: Its antigen is not identified.

The sequenced sample was peripheral blood, obtained 28 days after the second dose of the MenACWY control vaccine. The chain carries TRBV18 and TRBJ1-3; D unresolved. This sequence originates from an adult who received the MenACWY meningococcal vaccine as a control. Here the CDR3 reads CASSPMSSGNTIYF. The CDR3 DNA reads as TGTGCCAGCTCACCGATGAGCTCTGGAAACACCATATATTTT.